This T cell receptor beta chain is drawn from a study of PD-L1 blockade in urothelial cancer. At the level of the study: After treatment start, blood was analyzed at 3 weeks (second dose) and at 6 weeks. T cells numbered a median of approximately 130,000 in the blood samples.

Profiling relied on immunoSEQ multiplex PCR, and the TCRdb table lists in-frame clones only, not all of them. The sample carries 50,000 to 65,000 clones, approximately 86% recorded once. CDR3 length equals 14 residues. Germline values: CDR1 SGHTA, CDR2 FQGTGA. Trimming shortened V by 3 bases and J by 0 bases, and 8 bases separated the two germline ends. The sequencing here drew on PBMCs, taken around atezolizumab (anti-PD-L1) treatment. The receptor was derived from a man in his fifties or sixties with urothelial cancer. The V and J genes are TRBV7-3 and TRBJ1-1; D unresolved. CDR3 region: CASSFGRMNTEAFF. The DNA for the CDR3 is TGTGCCAGCAGCTTTGGCAGGATGAACACTGAAGCTTTCTTT.